The sequence of this TCR beta chain was determined in a study of blood T cell repertoires in COVID-19. Study at large: Acute and convalescent COVID-19 specimens originated in the United States, Italy and Spain. PBMCs, B-cell-depleted T cells, or T cells provided the cDNA or gDNA that made up the material.

From germline, CDR1 is SEHNR and CDR2 FQNEAQ (reference sequence). This CDR3 has 14 amino acids. V lost 3 bases to trimming and J lost 3 bases, with 9 bases between them. Original methodology: The assay estimated nucleated cells by amplifying reference gene primers. Measured with immunoSEQ multiplex PCR; TCRdb has only the in-frame clones, and not every one. That table is the source of V, J and clone size, and D and trimming were worked out from the DNA. The table includes 200,000 or so clones, about nine tenths detected once. The sequencing input was peripheral blood. The chain carries TRBV7-9 and TRBJ2-1; D might be TRBD1 (5 bases). This receptor was obtained from an elderly man with acute or convalescent COVID-19. The CDR3 DNA follows: TGTGCCAGCAGCTTCAGCACAGGCTACAATGAGCAGTTCTTC. This encodes CASSFSTGYNEQFF.